This TCR beta chain emerged from a study of T cells in tumors after PD-1 blockade. The overall study: Excluded were patients with checkpoint blockade, immunosuppressants, or radiotherapy or other anti-cancer therapy within 4 weeks. Some patients also took daily vismodegib 150 mg during anti-PD-1 treatment. Study-level findings and limits: About 41% of tumor TCR clonotypes were also found in blood.

Worth noting for this clone: What it binds is unknown.

Germline V lookup: CDR1 LNHNV, CDR2 YYDKDF (reference sequence). CDR3 size: 15 residues. V shed 6 bases, J shed 5 bases, and the junction held 10 bases outside the gene matches. Sequencing was performed with immunoSEQ multiplex PCR; in TCRdb, only in-frame clones are kept and a portion is missing. The repertoire has approximately 46,000 clones, approximately 79% of them found once; the top ten carry over 15%. The TCR originated in a human donor with basal cell carcinoma. This specimen consisted of PBMCs, obtained before anti-PD-1 treatment. The rearrangement uses TRBV15 and TRBJ2-3; 8 nucleotides line up with TRBD2. In nucleotides, the CDR3 is TGTGCCACCAGGGACCCGGGACTAGTGGGAGATACGCAGTATTTT. It yields the protein CATRDPGLVGDTQYF.